One and the same sample provided the 32 T cell receptor beta chains below, sequenced in a study of cytomegalovirus exposure and HLA in healthy donors. Assay used: immunoSEQ multiplex PCR; TCRdb lists only in-frame clones, some missing. The data hold 100,000 to 150,000 clones, with roughly nine tenths observed a single time. The sequenced sample was PBMCs. The receptors were sampled from a young woman in good health and CMV-seronegative.

This chain uses TRBV6-1 with TRBJ2-3, with TRBD2 as a possible D gene (5 bases). Trimming removed 6 bases at V and 6 bases at J, with 19 bases between. CDR1 and CDR2 from the germline V gene are MNHNS and SASEGT. This CDR3 region has 15 residues. The chain's CDR3 is CASSERVLMKDTQYF. CDR3 DNA: TGTGCCAGCAGCGAGAGGGTTTTGATGAAGGATACGCAGTATTTT.

This chain joins TRBV5-5 and TRBJ1-6, with TRBD1 identical over 9 bases. The CDR3 sequence is 16 residues long. V trimming: 5 bases; J trimming: 7 bases; junction bases outside the gene matches: 10. Germline V gives CDR1 SGHKS, CDR2 YYEKEE (reference sequence). In nucleotides, the CDR3 is TGTGCCAGCAGTCGGATCCCAGACAGGGGGAATTCACCCCTCCACTTT. Translated, it gives CASSRIPDRGNSPLHF.

The sample holds a few counts of this clone. This chain uses TRBV18 with TRBJ2-7; D gene ambiguous. V was trimmed by 4 bases and J by 4 bases, leaving 14 bases between them. Germline V gives CDR1 KGHSH, CDR2 LQKENI. The CDR3 is made up of 14 amino acids. CDR3 residues: CASSLLQTFYEQYF. The CDR3 DNA is TGTGCCAGCTCACTGTTACAAACCTTTTACGAGCAGTACTTC.

V gene TRBV6-5 combines with J gene TRBJ2-2; a weak D match, TRBD1 (5 bases). Germline CDR1 is MNHEY and CDR2 is SVGAGI. The CDR3 length is 13 residues. V lost 7 bases, J lost 7 bases, and 13 bases lay in between. The CDR3 loop is CASIANQGGELFF. The CDR3 DNA reads TGTGCCAGCATAGCAAACCAGGGCGGGGAGCTGTTTTTT.

The chain employs TRBV4-1 and TRBJ1-2; tentatively, D is TRBD1 (5 bases). V shed 0 bases and J shed 6 bases, with 11 bases lying between them. This CDR3 contains 14 residues. Per germline, CDR1 MGHRA and CDR2 YSYEKL. The CDR3 region has the DNA TGCGCCAGCAGCCAAGAACTGGGGGGGAATGGCTACACCTTC. This translates into CASSQELGGNGYTF.

The chain combines TRBV6-6 with TRBJ2-2, with D possibly matching TRBD1 (5 bases). In germline, CDR1 is MNHNY, CDR2 SVGAGI (reference sequence). The CDR3 runs 13 residues. V dropped 5 bases and J dropped 4 bases, with 8 bases sitting between them. The CDR3 bases are TGTGCCAGCAGTAGGGGCGCCACCGGGGAGCTGTTTTTT. Translated: CASSRGATGELFF.

The rearrangement joins TRBV4-1 to TRBJ2-1, with D perhaps TRBD1 (5 bases). The CDR3 has 13 amino acids. Trimming took 0 bases from V and 7 from J, leaving 7 bases between them. The germline V gene encodes CDR1 MGHRA and CDR2 YSYEKL. This CDR3 is CASSQESGNEQFF. DNA of the CDR3: TGCGCCAGCAGCCAAGAATCAGGGAATGAGCAGTTCTTC.

The chain couples TRBV5-1 to TRBJ2-2, with unresolved D. The CDR3 has 15 residues. Germline V gene sequence: CDR1 SGHRS, CDR2 YFSETQ. With 4 bases removed from V and 1 base from J, the gap between germline ends came to 11 bases. Here the CDR3 reads CASSLGAENTGELFF. CDR3 bases: TGCGCCAGCAGCCTTGGTGCGGAGAACACCGGGGAGCTGTTTTTT.

The chain couples TRBV5-1 to TRBJ1-1; TRBD1 matches at 9 bases. The CDR3 is 12 residues long. Germline V gene lookup returns CDR1 SGHRS and CDR2 YFSETQ. Losses at the gene ends were 4 bases for V and 7 bases for J; bases not matched to a gene: 2. Written as DNA, the CDR3 is TGCGCCAGCAGCCGGGACAGGGATGAAGCTTTCTTT. Translated: CASSRDRDEAFF.

The rearrangement uses TRBV7-9 and TRBJ2-3, with D perhaps matching TRBD2 (6 bases). Trimming shortened V by 6 bases and J by 2 bases, and 15 bases separated the two germline ends. CDR3 length equals 15 residues. Germline assignment: CDR1 SEHNR and CDR2 FQNEAQ (reference sequence). The CDR3 region is CASRYMGGFTDTQYF. The DNA of the CDR3 is TGTGCCAGCAGATACATGGGGGGATTCACAGATACGCAGTATTTT.

The chain has TRBV19 and TRBJ1-3, with TRBD1 identical over 7 bases. The CDR3 length is 16 residues. Germline trimming cut 1 base from V and 5 bases from J; bases unmatched to any gene: 8. Germline CDR1 and CDR2: LNHDA and SQIVND (reference sequence). The CDR3 DNA sequence: TGTGCCAGTAGTATAGGCTCGACGGGACAGAGAAACACCATATATTTT. It yields the protein CASSIGSTGQRNTIYF.

The chain employs TRBV2 and TRBJ1-3; D ambiguous. The germline CDR1 and CDR2 sequences are SNHLY and FYNNEI. The V end lost 7 bases, the J end lost 0 bases, and 13 bases lay between the germline ends. The CDR3 totals 15 residues. The DNA for the CDR3 is TGTGCCAGCAAGCGGTCTCCTCTCTCTGGAAACACCATATATTTT. Its translation: CASKRSPLSGNTIYF.

The V and J genes are TRBV6-4 and TRBJ2-5; tentatively, D is TRBD1 (5 bases). The CDR3 contains 14 residues. Germline V lookup: CDR1 MRHNA, CDR2 SNTAGT. V was cut by 3 bases and J by 9 bases, with 17 bases left in between. CDR3 sequence: CASSERGTQSAQYF. CDR3 coding DNA: TGTGCCAGCAGTGAAAGGGGTACCCAGTCGGCCCAGTACTTC.

This clone was observed a handful of times. The rearrangement links TRBV2 to TRBJ1-5; D is unclear. The germline gives CDR1 SNHLY, CDR2 FYNNEI. The CDR3 runs 15 residues. Trimming removed 6 bases at V and 7 bases at J, with 19 bases between. This chain's CDR3 is CASSRGGTSQQPQHF. In DNA, the CDR3 is TGTGCCAGCAGCCGTGGAGGCACGTCGCAACAGCCCCAGCATTTT.

On this clone itself: Germline is not matched at one junction end, which may reflect a read error. J is TRBJ1-1 and V is TRBV7-7; D uncertain. CDR3 length equals 13 residues. CDR1 and CDR2 from the germline V gene are SSHAT and FNYEAQ (reference sequence). CDR3 region: CASSKEVNTEAFF. The DNA for the CDR3 is TGTGCTAGCAGTAAAGAGGTAAACACTGAAGCTTTCTTT. Combining the CDR3 with reference TRBV7-7 and TRBJ1-1 gives the whole variable domain GAGVSQSPRYKVTKRGQDVTLRCDPISSHATLYWYQQALGQGPEFLTYFNYEAQPDKSGLPSDRFSAERPEGSISTLTIQRTEQRDSAMYRCASSKEVNTEAFFGQGTRLTVV.

The chain is built from TRBV27 and TRBJ1-6, with D unclear. The V end lost 6 bases, the J end lost 0 bases, and 9 bases lay between the germline ends. Germline-derived CDR1 and CDR2 are MNHEY and SMNVEV (reference sequence). The CDR3 totals 15 residues. CDR3 nucleotide sequence: TGTGCCAGCAGACGGGAAAGCTCCTATAATTCACCCCTCCACTTT. Amino acids: CASRRESSYNSPLHF.

The chain has TRBV29-1 and TRBJ2-1; possibly TRBD1 for D (5 bases). V shed 4 bases and J shed 9 bases, with 19 bases lying between them. CDR1 and CDR2 from the germline V gene are SQVTM and ANQGSEA. The length of the CDR3 is 14 residues. The CDR3 reads CSVARQGASGEQFF. For the CDR3, the DNA is TGCAGCGTTGCCCGTCAGGGCGCGTCGGGTGAGCAGTTCTTC.

The chain links TRBV7-9 to TRBJ1-1; D remains ambiguous. V was clipped by 5 bases and J by 9 bases, with 10 bases between them. The length of the CDR3 is 11 residues. Per the germline V gene, CDR1 is SEHNR and CDR2 is FQNEAQ (reference sequence). The CDR3, as DNA: TGTGCCAGCAGCACCTTACCTAAAGCTTTCTTT. It is translated as CASSTLPKAFF.

The rearrangement uses TRBV10-2 and TRBJ2-5, with 7 positions matching TRBD1. From germline, CDR1 is WSHSY and CDR2 SAAADI. The V segment lost 3 bases and the J segment 3 bases; nucleotides outside the gene matches: 1. The CDR3 contains 13 residues. The CDR3 region is CASSEDREETQYF. The CDR3 coding sequence is TGCGCCAGCAGTGAAGACAGGGAAGAGACCCAGTACTTC.

This clone was detected once. The chain couples TRBV9 to TRBJ1-2; tentatively, D is TRBD1 (6 bases). Germline CDR1 and CDR2: SGDLS and YYNGEE. The ends were cut back, 3 bases at V and 2 bases at J, with 14 bases in the middle. CDR3 size: 15 residues. This CDR3 reads CASSEPQGTNYGYTF. The CDR3 DNA follows: TGTGCCAGCAGCGAGCCCCAGGGGACAAACTATGGCTACACCTTC.

This clone has just one count. The rearrangement uses TRBV5-1 and TRBJ2-5; 9 bases match TRBD2. The V gene end was trimmed by 1 base and the J gene end by 3 bases; junction bases not matched to a gene: 7. This CDR3 comprises 16 residues. Germline V gives CDR1 SGHRS, CDR2 YFSETQ. The CDR3 protein is CASSLLGSGGEETQYF. The DNA of the CDR3 is TGCGCCAGCAGCTTGCTGGGTAGCGGGGGTGAAGAGACCCAGTACTTC.

The gene calls are TRBV27 and TRBJ2-6; 7 bases align to TRBD1. CDR1 and CDR2 (germline): MNHEY, SMNVEV (reference sequence). Losses at the gene ends were 8 bases for V and 0 bases for J; bases not matched to a gene: 22. The CDR3 length is 21 residues. CDR3 DNA: TGTGCCAGCGGGGGCGCACACCATCTCGGACAGGCGAGCTCTGGGGCCAACGTCCTGACTTTC. Translated: CASGGAHHLGQASSGANVLTF.

This chain links TRBV10-2 with TRBJ1-5; TRBD1 aligns across 9 bases. The V segment lost 6 bases and the J segment 4 bases; nucleotides outside the gene matches: 4. Germline V gene lookup returns CDR1 WSHSY and CDR2 SAAADI. CDR3 length: 14 amino acids. CDR3 bases: TGCGCCAGCAGGGGTGACAGGGGGAATCAGCCCCAGCATTTT. This sequence encodes CASRGDRGNQPQHF.

The genes are TRBV10-1 and TRBJ2-7; 14 positions agree with TRBD2. Germline loops: CDR1 WNHNN, CDR2 SYGVQD (reference sequence). The CDR3 is made up of 18 amino acids. Germline trimming cut 6 bases from V and 1 base from J; bases unmatched to any gene: 11. This CDR3 reads CASREGGGLAGVSYEQYF. Written as DNA, the CDR3 is TGCGCCAGCAGAGAGGGGGGGGGACTAGCGGGGGTATCCTACGAGCAGTACTTC.

The chain joins TRBV29-1 to TRBJ2-3, with 7 bases that match TRBD2. CDR3 length: 13 amino acids. Germline V gives CDR1 SQVTM, CDR2 ANQGSEA. J lost 1 base, V lost 3 bases, and 1 base had no gene match. The CDR3 nucleotides are TGCAGCGTTGATGGGGGGGGCACAGATACGCAGTATTTT. It is translated as CSVDGGGTDTQYF.

The rearrangement links TRBV29-1 to TRBJ1-2; D might be TRBD1 (5 bases). Germline values: CDR1 SQVTM, CDR2 ANQGSEA. The V gene lost 7 bases and the J gene lost 4 bases, with 28 bases spanning the gap. This CDR3 contains 17 residues. CDR3 residues: CSGGGRTFFGPLYGYTF. The CDR3 coding sequence is TGCAGCGGGGGGGGACGGACATTCTTTGGCCCACTCTATGGCTACACCTTC.

The rearrangement joins TRBV11-3 to TRBJ2-1, with 9 bases lining up with TRBD2. V gave up 5 bases and J gave up 3 bases; unmatched junction bases: 11. Germline V gene data show CDR1 as SGHNT and CDR2 as YENEEA. The CDR3 covers 17 residues. DNA for the CDR3: TGTGCCAGCAGCGTCCCCCGGGCGGGGGGGGACTACAATGAGCAGTTCTTC. It yields the protein CASSVPRAGGDYNEQFF.

The DNA for the CDR3 is TGTGCCAGCAGTGCCTACAGGGGGCTAGGAGGAAACACCATATATTTT. The encoded protein is CASSAYRGLGGNTIYF. J is TRBJ1-3 and V is TRBV6-1; 9 nucleotides line up with TRBD1. This CDR3 has 16 residues. After removal of 4 bases from V and 4 bases from J, the junction contained 8 bases not matched to a gene. Germline V CDR1 and CDR2: MNHNS, SASEGT.

The chain links TRBV11-3 to TRBJ2-3, with 9 bases lining up with TRBD1. Germline CDR1 SGHNT, CDR2 YENEEA. Losses at the gene ends were 4 bases for V and 6 bases for J; bases not matched to a gene: 8. This CDR3 spans 15 amino acids. The CDR3 DNA sequence: TGTGCCAGCAGCTCTAGGACAGGGGACACTGATACGCAGTATTTT. Translation: CASSSRTGDTDTQYF.

V gene TRBV2 combines with J gene TRBJ1-3, with D perhaps matching TRBD1 (5 bases). Germline CDR1 reads SNHLY; CDR2 reads FYNNEI. This CDR3 contains 14 residues. V was shortened by 7 bases and J by 0 bases, with 10 bases between the two germline ends. In nucleotides, the CDR3 is TGTGCCAGCATACCAGGGAACTCTGGAAACACCATATATTTT. Protein sequence: CASIPGNSGNTIYF.

The chain carries TRBV9 and TRBJ2-1; D is possibly TRBD2 (7 bases). The germline CDR1 and CDR2 sequences are SGDLS and YYNGEE. The V end lost 2 bases, the J end lost 7 bases, and 13 bases lay between the germline ends. This CDR3 spans 14 amino acids. For the CDR3, the DNA is TGTGCCAGCAGCGTTGACAGGCGGGGGAATGAGCAGTTCTTC. Protein: CASSVDRRGNEQFF.

This clone was observed a handful of times. The J gene is TRBJ1-6, the V gene TRBV2; a possible D gene is TRBD1 (6 bases). V shed 6 bases and J shed 8 bases, with 17 bases lying between them. The CDR3 is 15 residues long. Germline CDR1 and CDR2: SNHLY and FYNNEI. CDR3 sequence reads: CASRMDSYQDSPLHF. In DNA form, the CDR3 reads TGTGCCAGCAGAATGGACAGCTACCAGGATTCACCCCTCCACTTT.